This is a list of T cell receptor beta chains from one sample in a study of cytomegalovirus exposure and HLA in healthy donors. Some clones are missing from TCRdb's copy, which holds only in-frame ones; the method was immunoSEQ multiplex PCR. The repertoire holds around 82,000 clones, 78% seen once, with around 5.8% in the top ten. The sequencing sample was made of PBMCs. These receptors originate from a male donor in good health and CMV-seropositive. Both conserved end residues are part of each CDR3. A D gene is named only where the DNA matches it firmly. Clone size appears in some rows only: once, few, many, or a class for an expanded clone.

clone_size: -
v_call: TRBV14
d_call: TRBD2
j_call: TRBJ2-1
cdr3_aa: CASSQTSGDFYNEQFF
cdr3_nt: TGTGCCAGCAGCCAAACTAGCGGGGATTTCTACAATGAGCAGTTCTTC

clone_size: once
v_call: TRBV28
d_call: TRBD1
j_call: TRBJ1-2
cdr3_aa: CASSFLRGTANYGYTF
cdr3_nt: TGTGCCAGCAGTTTCCTCAGGGGGACTGCAAACTATGGCTACACCTTC

clone_size: once
v_call: TRBV2
d_call: -
j_call: TRBJ2-7
cdr3_aa: CASSTGYEQYF
cdr3_nt: TGTGCCAGCTCGACAGGTTACGAGCAGTACTTC

clone_size: once
v_call: TRBV6-1
d_call: TRBD1
j_call: TRBJ2-5
cdr3_aa: CASSELGGTGGTQYF
cdr3_nt: TGTGCCAGCAGTGAATTAGGAGGGACAGGAGGGACCCAGTACTTC

clone_size: -
v_call: TRBV6-1
d_call: -
j_call: TRBJ1-2
cdr3_aa: CASRGGLFYGYTF
cdr3_nt: TGTGCCAGCAGAGGAGGTTTGTTCTATGGCTACACCTTC

clone_size: -
v_call: TRBV5-6
d_call: -
j_call: TRBJ2-7
cdr3_aa: CASSFTKGGGSRLREQYF
cdr3_nt: TGTGCCAGCAGCTTCACAAAGGGTGGGGGGTCGCGACTACGCGAGCAGTACTTC

clone_size: -
v_call: TRBV5-6
d_call: TRBD2
j_call: TRBJ2-1
cdr3_aa: CASSFLTSGGEGSYNEQFF
cdr3_nt: TGTGCCAGCAGCTTTCTGACTAGCGGGGGTGAGGGTTCCTACAATGAGCAGTTCTTC

clone_size: -
v_call: TRBV13
d_call: -
j_call: TRBJ2-4
cdr3_aa: CASSLGFRPVRNIQYF
cdr3_nt: TGTGCCAGCAGCTTAGGATTCCGCCCTGTCCGGAACATTCAGTACTTC

clone_size: few
v_call: TRBV19
d_call: TRBD2
j_call: TRBJ2-3
cdr3_aa: CASKAGGTDTQYF
cdr3_nt: TGTGCCAGTAAAGCGGGGGGGACAGATACGCAGTATTTT

clone_size: -
v_call: TRBV13
d_call: -
j_call: TRBJ2-1
cdr3_aa: CASSSNQQGWYYNEQFF
cdr3_nt: TGTGCCAGCAGCTCAAACCAACAGGGTTGGTACTACAATGAGCAGTTCTTC

clone_size: -
v_call: TRBV2
d_call: TRBD2
j_call: TRBJ2-3
cdr3_aa: CASSEGLAATDTQYF
cdr3_nt: TGTGCCAGCAGTGAGGGTCTAGCGGCAACAGATACGCAGTATTTT

clone_size: -
v_call: TRBV28
d_call: TRBD1
j_call: TRBJ2-1
cdr3_aa: CASSSPGQGASEQFF
cdr3_nt: TGTGCCAGCAGTTCCCCGGGACAGGGGGCTTCTGAGCAGTTCTTC

clone_size: -
v_call: TRBV15
d_call: TRBD1
j_call: TRBJ1-4
cdr3_aa: CATSRDGGTGNEKLFF
cdr3_nt: TGTGCCACCAGCAGAGATGGGGGGACAGGGAATGAAAAACTGTTTTTT

clone_size: -
v_call: TRBV6-5
d_call: -
j_call: TRBJ2-7
cdr3_aa: CASSLFKRVTYEQYF
cdr3_nt: TGTGCCAGCAGCCTCTTTAAGCGGGTCACCTACGAGCAGTACTTC

clone_size: -
v_call: TRBV4-2
d_call: TRBD1
j_call: TRBJ1-2
cdr3_aa: CASSQDIGTGGPANYGYTF
cdr3_nt: TGTGCCAGCAGCCAAGATATAGGGACAGGGGGGCCTGCTAACTATGGCTACACCTTC

clone_size: -
v_call: TRBV18
d_call: TRBD2
j_call: TRBJ2-1
cdr3_aa: CASSPASGRHNEQFF
cdr3_nt: TGTGCCAGCTCACCGGCTAGCGGGAGACACAATGAGCAGTTCTTC

clone_size: once
v_call: TRBV13
d_call: TRBD2
j_call: TRBJ2-1
cdr3_aa: CASSLEAGGGDEQFF
cdr3_nt: TGTGCCAGCAGCTTAGAAGCGGGAGGAGGGGATGAGCAGTTCTTC

clone_size: -
v_call: TRBV5-1
d_call: -
j_call: TRBJ2-7
cdr3_aa: CASSPGLLRTLEQYF
cdr3_nt: TGCGCCAGCAGCCCGGGACTTCTCCGGACCCTCGAGCAGTACTTC

clone_size: -
v_call: TRBV6-6
d_call: TRBD2
j_call: TRBJ2-1
cdr3_aa: CATIAGGGNEQFF
cdr3_nt: TGTGCCACCATAGCGGGAGGGGGGAATGAGCAGTTCTTC

clone_size: -
v_call: TRBV19
d_call: -
j_call: TRBJ1-1
cdr3_aa: CASRPSTTQDTEAFF
cdr3_nt: TGTGCCAGTAGACCATCCACGACCCAGGACACTGAAGCTTTCTTT

clone_size: -
v_call: TRBV27
d_call: -
j_call: TRBJ2-7
cdr3_aa: CASSQQVQYEQYF
cdr3_nt: TGTGCCAGCAGTCAACAGGTTCAGTACGAGCAGTACTTC

clone_size: few
v_call: TRBV9
d_call: -
j_call: TRBJ2-2
cdr3_aa: CASSVDLGLGELFF
cdr3_nt: TGTGCCAGCAGCGTAGATTTGGGCCTCGGGGAGCTGTTTTTT

clone_size: -
v_call: TRBV7-6
d_call: -
j_call: TRBJ2-2
cdr3_aa: CACTVVSGTGELFF
cdr3_nt: TGTGCCTGCACAGTGGTCAGCGGCACCGGGGAGCTGTTTTTT

clone_size: -
v_call: TRBV5-1
d_call: TRBD1
j_call: TRBJ2-5
cdr3_aa: CASSTGQGYGQYF
cdr3_nt: TGCGCCAGCAGCACGGGACAGGGCTACGGACAGTACTTC

clone_size: few
v_call: TRBV11-2
d_call: TRBD2
j_call: TRBJ2-7
cdr3_aa: CASSLDGGGISYEQYF
cdr3_nt: TGTGCCAGCAGCTTGGATGGCGGGGGGATCTCCTACGAGCAGTACTTC

clone_size: -
v_call: TRBV27
d_call: -
j_call: TRBJ2-3
cdr3_aa: CASSSLGGSTDTQYF
cdr3_nt: TGTGCCAGCAGTTCCCTAGGCGGTAGCACAGATACGCAGTATTTT

clone_size: once
v_call: TRBV6-5
d_call: -
j_call: TRBJ1-1
cdr3_aa: CASSYSDRSYNTEAFF
cdr3_nt: TGTGCCAGCAGTTACTCGGACAGAAGTTACAACACTGAAGCTTTCTTT

clone_size: -
v_call: TRBV7-2
d_call: TRBD2
j_call: TRBJ2-3
cdr3_aa: CASSFQTSGSGYTQYF
cdr3_nt: TGTGCCAGCAGCTTTCAGACTAGCGGGAGTGGTTATACGCAGTATTTT

clone_size: -
v_call: TRBV5-1
d_call: TRBD2
j_call: TRBJ2-1
cdr3_aa: CASSFPPSGTRGYNEQFF
cdr3_nt: TGCGCCAGCAGCTTCCCACCCTCCGGGACTAGGGGCTACAATGAGCAGTTCTTC

clone_size: once
v_call: TRBV13
d_call: -
j_call: TRBJ2-7
cdr3_aa: CASSLVQGYEQYF
cdr3_nt: TGTGCCAGCAGCTTAGTTCAGGGCTACGAGCAGTACTTC

clone_size: -
v_call: TRBV19
d_call: -
j_call: TRBJ1-1
cdr3_aa: CASSIRQNTEASF
cdr3_nt: TGTGCCAGTAGTATTAGACAGAACACTGAAGCTTCCTTT

clone_size: -
v_call: TRBV10-3
d_call: TRBD1
j_call: TRBJ1-5
cdr3_aa: CAISESDRPGGQPQHF
cdr3_nt: TGTGCCATCAGTGAGTCGGACAGGCCTGGGGGTCAGCCCCAGCATTTT

clone_size: -
v_call: TRBV4-2
d_call: -
j_call: TRBJ2-5
cdr3_aa: CASSQETGVYQETQYF
cdr3_nt: TGTGCCAGCAGCCAGGAGACAGGAGTATACCAAGAGACCCAGTACTTC

clone_size: -
v_call: TRBV7-9
d_call: -
j_call: TRBJ1-1
cdr3_aa: CASSLDHGQGSTEAFF
cdr3_nt: TGTGCCAGCAGCTTAGACCACGGCCAGGGGAGCACTGAAGCTTTCTTT

clone_size: -
v_call: TRBV7-2
d_call: -
j_call: TRBJ1-5
cdr3_aa: CASSLVAQSQDQPQHF
cdr3_nt: TGTGCCAGCAGCTTAGTTGCACAGTCCCAGGATCAGCCCCAGCATTTT

clone_size: -
v_call: TRBV28
d_call: -
j_call: TRBJ1-1
cdr3_aa: CASSSPTVNTEAFF
cdr3_nt: TGTGCCAGCAGTTCCCCAACGGTGAACACTGAAGCTTTCTTT

clone_size: once
v_call: TRBV13
d_call: -
j_call: TRBJ1-2
cdr3_aa: CASKYRSSLLGYTF
cdr3_nt: TGTGCCAGCAAGTACAGGTCCTCCCTACTTGGCTACACCTTC

clone_size: -
v_call: TRBV11-2
d_call: -
j_call: TRBJ1-1
cdr3_aa: CASSLARGNTEAFF
cdr3_nt: TGTGCCAGCAGCTTAGCACGGGGGAACACTGAAGCTTTCTTT

clone_size: -
v_call: TRBV5-1
d_call: -
j_call: TRBJ1-2
cdr3_aa: CASSDDSAGYTF
cdr3_nt: TGCGCCAGCAGCGATGACTCCGCTGGCTACACCTTC

clone_size: few
v_call: TRBV6-5
d_call: -
j_call: TRBJ2-5
cdr3_aa: CASSSAPDRQETQYF
cdr3_nt: TGTGCCAGCAGTTCCGCGCCGGACAGACAAGAGACCCAGTACTTC

clone_size: once
v_call: TRBV30
d_call: -
j_call: TRBJ1-1
cdr3_aa: CAWSWAETRTFF
cdr3_nt: TGTGCCTGGAGTTGGGCCGAGACAAGAACTTTCTTT

clone_size: once
v_call: TRBV27
d_call: -
j_call: TRBJ1-6
cdr3_aa: CASSLKGSPLHF
cdr3_nt: TGTGCCAGCAGTTTAAAGGGGTCACCCCTCCACTTT

clone_size: -
v_call: TRBV7-2
d_call: TRBD1
j_call: TRBJ1-2
cdr3_aa: CASSPGQGYGYTF
cdr3_nt: TGTGCCAGCAGCCCGGGACAGGGCTATGGCTACACCTTC

clone_size: -
v_call: TRBV2
d_call: -
j_call: TRBJ2-7
cdr3_aa: CASSIVTYEQYF
cdr3_nt: TGTGCCAGCAGTATTGTTACCTACGAGCAGTACTTC

clone_size: -
v_call: TRBV7-9
d_call: TRBD1
j_call: TRBJ2-5
cdr3_aa: CASSRGGAEETQYF
cdr3_nt: TGTGCCAGCAGCCGAGGGGGCGCGGAGGAGACCCAGTACTTC

clone_size: -
v_call: TRBV6-1
d_call: -
j_call: TRBJ2-1
cdr3_aa: CASSTRHYNEQFF
cdr3_nt: TGTGCCAGCAGCACTAGACACTACAATGAGCAGTTCTTC

clone_size: few
v_call: TRBV7-9
d_call: TRBD1
j_call: TRBJ1-1
cdr3_aa: CASSLEGASAFF
cdr3_nt: TGTGCCAGCAGCTTAGAGGGGGCATCTGCTTTCTTT

clone_size: -
v_call: TRBV10-3
d_call: TRBD2
j_call: TRBJ2-1
cdr3_aa: CAISGGTRPFEFF
cdr3_nt: TGTGCCATCAGTGGCGGGACTAGACCTTTTGAGTTCTTC

clone_size: -
v_call: TRBV5-1
d_call: TRBD1
j_call: TRBJ2-7
cdr3_aa: CASSWDRVYEQYF
cdr3_nt: TGCGCCAGCAGCTGGGACAGGGTCTACGAGCAGTACTTC